These 20 T cell receptor beta chains were sequenced from one sample in a study of radiotherapy plus CTLA-4 blockade in lung cancer. Data came from immunoSEQ multiplex PCR; TCRdb stores just in-frame clones and leaves some out. The profile shows 50,000 to 70,000 clones, 82% of them singletons. The sample in question was peripheral blood, obtained from a patient treated with radiotherapy plus ipilimumab. Every receptor here comes from a human donor with non-small cell lung cancer whose response to radiotherapy plus ipilimumab could not be evaluated.

The rearrangement links TRBV7-9 to TRBJ1-1, with a possible D match to TRBD1 (5 bases). V lost 2 bases to trimming and J lost 0 bases, with 13 bases between them. In germline, CDR1 is SEHNR, CDR2 FQNEAQ (reference sequence). The CDR3 runs 16 residues. The CDR3, as DNA: TGTGCCAGCAGCTTACGGGACTTAGGCATGAACACTGAAGCTTTCTTT. It yields the protein CASSLRDLGMNTEAFF.

This clone turned up a few times. The CDR3 DNA follows: TGTGCCAGCAGCTTATTAGGACCGGGACTAGCGTGGGAGACCCAGTACTTC. Translation gives CASSLLGPGLAWETQYF. The genes are TRBV7-9 and TRBJ2-5; TRBD2 agrees at 10 bases. Germline CDR1 and CDR2: SEHNR and FQNEAQ (reference sequence). CDR3 length: 17 amino acids. The junction had 11 bases not matched to a gene; V was cut back by 2 bases and J by 5 bases.

The V and J genes are TRBV5-4 and TRBJ2-7, with TRBD2 matching 9 bases. The CDR3 loop spans 14 amino acids. Germline V gene lookup returns CDR1 SGHNT and CDR2 YYREEE (reference sequence). The V segment lost 2 bases and the J segment 4 bases; nucleotides outside the gene matches: 4. The CDR3 here is CASSLGTSLYEQYF. The CDR3 DNA is TGTGCCAGCAGCTTAGGGACTAGCCTTTACGAGCAGTACTTC. Drawing the rest from reference TRBV5-4 and TRBJ2-7, the complete variable domain is ETGVTQSPTHLIKTRGQQVTLRCSSQSGHNTVSWYQQALGQGPQFIFQYYREEENGRGNFPPRFSGLQFPNYSSELNVNALELDDSALYLCASSLGTSLYEQYFGPGTRLTVT.

The chain employs TRBV7-2 and TRBJ2-7; D not resolved. Between the trimmed V and J ends, which lost 8 bases and 2 bases, there was a span of 7 bases. From germline, CDR1 is SGHTA and CDR2 FQGNSA. The CDR3 covers 11 residues. The CDR3 DNA reads as TGTGCCAGCGCCCGGGCCTACGAGCAGTACTTC. This translates into CASARAYEQYF.

This chain uses TRBV9 with TRBJ2-1, with D uncertain. Germline V gene lookup returns CDR1 SGDLS and CDR2 YYNGEE. V shed 4 bases and J shed 0 bases, with 11 bases lying between them. This CDR3 region has 15 residues. CDR3 sequence (DNA): TGTGCCAGCAGCCCTTCAACGGTCTCCTACAATGAGCAGTTCTTC. It codes for CASSPSTVSYNEQFF.

The chain recombines TRBV5-1 with TRBJ2-3; possible D gene TRBD2, 7 bases. This CDR3 contains 16 residues. Germline assignment: CDR1 SGHRS and CDR2 YFSETQ. The V and J ends lost 1 base and 2 bases respectively, with 14 bases between them. CDR3 DNA sequence: TGCGCCAGCAGCTTGCGGGGGGACATACTCACAGATACGCAGTATTTT. It yields the protein CASSLRGDILTDTQYF.

The chain is built from TRBV5-1 and TRBJ2-3; TRBD2 is a possible D gene (6 bases). Trimming took 0 bases from V and 10 from J, leaving 9 bases between them. Germline V CDR1 and CDR2: SGHRS, YFSETQ. The CDR3 is made up of 12 amino acids. Here the CDR3 reads CASSLERGAQYF. In nucleotides, the CDR3 is TGCGCCAGCAGCTTGGAGCGCGGGGCGCAGTATTTT.

The V and J genes are TRBV18 and TRBJ2-3, with 9 positions matching TRBD2. The CDR3 consists of 15 residues. The trim removed 5 bases at V and 3 bases at J, leaving 6 bases unmatched. Germline values: CDR1 KGHSH, CDR2 LQKENI. CDR3 in DNA: TGTGCCAGCTCAGGCGCTAGCGGGAATACAGATACGCAGTATTTT. Protein sequence: CASSGASGNTDTQYF.

J is TRBJ1-1 and V is TRBV5-1, with D uncertain. Trimming left V 0 bases short and J 3 bases short, with 6 bases between. Looked up from germline, CDR1 is SGHRS and CDR2 is YFSETQ. This CDR3 contains 13 residues. Here the CDR3 reads CASSLGGDTEAFF. The CDR3 coding sequence is TGCGCCAGCAGCTTGGGCGGGGACACTGAAGCTTTCTTT.

In this sample, this clone turned up once. V usage is TRBV6-5 and J usage is TRBJ2-7; 7 nucleotides match TRBD1. This CDR3 spans 11 amino acids. Germline V gene data show CDR1 as MNHEY and CDR2 as SVGAGI. With V trimmed by 8 bases and J by 3 bases, 1 base remained unmatched. The CDR3 DNA follows: TGTGCCAGCGGGGACAGCTACGAGCAGTACTTC. Translated, it gives CASGDSYEQYF.

The CDR3 loop reads CASSLDAGGPGETQYF. For the CDR3, the DNA is TGCGCCAGCAGCTTGGATGCGGGGGGGCCCGGAGAGACCCAGTACTTC. The J gene is TRBJ2-5, the V gene TRBV5-1; 9 bases map to TRBD2. Germline loops: CDR1 SGHRS, CDR2 YFSETQ. V dropped 0 bases and J dropped 4; count of bases not matched to a gene: 7. This CDR3 comprises 16 residues.

This rearrangement joins TRBV7-2 to TRBJ2-5, with TRBD2 identical over 7 bases. The germline CDR1 and CDR2 sequences are SGHTA and FQGNSA. The ends lost 5 bases at V and 4 bases at J; junction bases unmatched: 7. The CDR3 extends over 14 amino acids. The CDR3, as DNA: TGTGCCAGCAGCCGGACGGGGAGGGGAGAGACCCAGTACTTC. Protein product: CASSRTGRGETQYF. Drawing the rest from reference TRBV7-2 and TRBJ2-5, the complete variable domain is GAGVSQSPSNKVTEKGKDVELRCDPISGHTALYWYRQSLGQGLEFLIYFQGNSAPDKSGLPSDRFSAERTGGSVSTLTIQRTQQEDSAVYLCASSRTGRGETQYFGPGTRLLVL.

The DNA of the CDR3 is TGTGCCAGCCGTAGAGCTAACTATGGCTACACCTTC. Translation: CASRRANYGYTF. This chain uses TRBV27 with TRBJ1-2; D is unclear. Per germline, CDR1 MNHEY and CDR2 SMNVEV (reference sequence). Deletions cut 8 bases from V and 0 bases from J, with 7 bases between. This CDR3 region has 12 residues.

The rearrangement uses TRBV5-4 and TRBJ2-7; TRBD2 aligns across 7 bases. Germline values: CDR1 SGHNT, CDR2 YYREEE (reference sequence). V gave up 3 bases and J gave up 7 bases; unmatched junction bases: 13. The CDR3 sequence is 15 residues long. The CDR3 DNA sequence: TGTGCCAGCAGCTCCCCGGGAGGACGCCTCGGGGAGCAGTACTTC. The encoded protein is CASSSPGGRLGEQYF.

V and J are TRBV19 and TRBJ1-2; TRBD1 aligns across 8 bases. The CDR3 totals 17 residues. With 3 bases clipped from V and 4 bases from J, the junction kept 13 bases outside the gene matches. The germline V gene encodes CDR1 LNHDA and CDR2 SQIVND (reference sequence). The CDR3: CASSMGVDREVVYGYTF. The CDR3 region has the DNA TGTGCCAGTAGTATGGGGGTGGACAGGGAAGTAGTCTATGGCTACACCTTC.

The chain employs TRBV7-2 and TRBJ1-5; 8 bases are shared with TRBD1. CDR1 and CDR2 from the germline V gene are SGHTA and FQGNSA. The CDR3 covers 15 residues. The V segment lost 5 bases and the J segment 5 bases; nucleotides outside the gene matches: 8. The CDR3 region is CASSLQGTGDQPQHF. CDR3 nucleotides: TGTGCCAGCAGCCTTCAAGGGACAGGAGATCAGCCCCAGCATTTT.

This clone was counted only a few times. This rearrangement joins TRBV19 to TRBJ1-5; a possible D gene is TRBD1 (5 bases). Germline-derived CDR1 and CDR2 are LNHDA and SQIVND (reference sequence). This CDR3 contains 15 residues. Trimming removed 8 bases from V and 0 bases from J, with 14 bases in between. For the CDR3, the DNA is TGTGCCAGTGGTGGACGGGGGAATAGCAATCAGCCCCAGCATTTT. Its protein product is CASGGRGNSNQPQHF.

This rearrangement joins TRBV27 to TRBJ2-2, with D tentatively TRBD2 (5 bases). V gave up 2 bases and J gave up 5 bases, with 12 bases separating them. Germline CDR1 reads MNHEY; CDR2 reads SMNVEV (reference sequence). The CDR3 runs to 15 residues. The CDR3 DNA sequence: TGTGCCAGCAGTTTAGCGGGCCGAGGGACCGGGGAGCTGTTTTTT. Its translation is CASSLAGRGTGELFF.

The CDR3 region is CASSPSGARRTGELFF. For the CDR3, the DNA is TGCGCCAGCAGCCCCTCGGGAGCCCGACGCACCGGGGAGCTGTTTTTT. The rearrangement links TRBV4-1 to TRBJ2-2; tentatively, D is TRBD2 (6 bases). CDR1 MGHRA and CDR2 YSYEKL come from the germline V gene. The CDR3 loop spans 16 amino acids. V was clipped by 4 bases and J by 4 bases, with 16 bases between them.

The rearrangement joins TRBV5-8 to TRBJ1-2; TRBD1 matches 9 bases. The CDR3 spans 14 residues. Per the germline V gene, CDR1 is SGHTS and CDR2 is YDEGEE. V shed 4 bases and J 5 bases; nucleotides not matched to a gene: 6. CDR3 in DNA: TGTGCCAGCAGCGGTCGACAGGGGGGATATGGCTACACCTTC. This encodes CASSGRQGGYGYTF.